This T cell receptor (beta chain) was captured by sequencing in a study of TIL therapy for anti-PD-1-resistant metastatic lung cancer. Turning to the study itself: Median patient age was approximately 58, ranging roughly 38-85 years.

Germline CDR1 is SGHDT and CDR2 is YYEEEE. This CDR3 region has 15 residues. The germline V and J ends were trimmed by 3 bases and 2 bases, with 13 bases remaining between them. The time point was: pre-treatment sample, taken before nivolumab and TIL therapy. The libraries were made with immunoSEQ v3. Using immunoSEQ multiplex PCR, the repertoire was profiled, and TCRdb retains in-frame clones only, with some absent. The top ten clones hold 2.5% to 3% of a sample with some 57,000 clones, around 86% of them seen once. Whole-study results and caveats: This highly selected cohort may not generalize to typical lung cancer patients.

As to this clone: What it binds is unknown.

Material: blood, obtained at baseline. V and J are TRBV5-6 and TRBJ2-3; D could derive from TRBD1 or TRBD2 (5 bases each). The sequence came from a person between 25 and 80 years old with non-small cell lung cancer. CDR3 bases: TGTGCCAGCAGCTGGGACGGAACTTACACAGATACGCAGTATTTT. This sequence encodes CASSWDGTYTDTQYF.